The 3 T cell receptor beta chains in this list originate from one sample, sequenced in a study of radiotherapy plus CTLA-4 blockade in lung cancer. Assay used: immunoSEQ multiplex PCR; TCRdb lists only in-frame clones, some missing. The sample has roughly 63,000 clones; under 75% are singletons. This specimen consisted of peripheral blood, obtained from a patient treated with radiotherapy plus ipilimumab. These receptors all stem from a human donor with non-small cell lung cancer whose response to radiotherapy plus ipilimumab could not be evaluated.

V and J are TRBV19 and TRBJ1-1, with a tentative D call TRBD1 (5 bases). Germline V gene lookup returns CDR1 LNHDA and CDR2 SQIVND (reference sequence). V lost 7 bases and J lost 11, with 26 bases in between. The CDR3 loop spans 15 amino acids. The CDR3 nucleotides are TGTGCCAGTACTAATTGGGTCGCCCAGGGCCAAGGGGCTTTCTTT. It codes for CASTNWVAQGQGAFF.

The J gene is TRBJ2-7, the V gene TRBV19, with TRBD1 identical over 7 bases. V trimming: 6 bases; J trimming: 3 bases; junction bases outside the gene matches: 8. The CDR3 sequence is 14 residues long. CDR1 is LNHDA, CDR2 SQIVND, per germline (reference sequence). The CDR3 protein is CASSSNRGVYEQYF. The CDR3 nucleotides read TGTGCCAGTAGCTCAAACAGGGGAGTCTACGAGCAGTACTTC.

This chain uses TRBV6-1 with TRBJ2-5, with D possibly being TRBD2 (6 bases). This CDR3 comprises 13 residues. Germline CDR1 MNHNS, CDR2 SASEGT. V lost 2 bases, J lost 11 bases, and 15 bases lay in between. The CDR3 DNA reads as TGTGCCAGCAGTGAAACCATTCCGGGGGAGCAGTACTTC. It translates to CASSETIPGEQYF.